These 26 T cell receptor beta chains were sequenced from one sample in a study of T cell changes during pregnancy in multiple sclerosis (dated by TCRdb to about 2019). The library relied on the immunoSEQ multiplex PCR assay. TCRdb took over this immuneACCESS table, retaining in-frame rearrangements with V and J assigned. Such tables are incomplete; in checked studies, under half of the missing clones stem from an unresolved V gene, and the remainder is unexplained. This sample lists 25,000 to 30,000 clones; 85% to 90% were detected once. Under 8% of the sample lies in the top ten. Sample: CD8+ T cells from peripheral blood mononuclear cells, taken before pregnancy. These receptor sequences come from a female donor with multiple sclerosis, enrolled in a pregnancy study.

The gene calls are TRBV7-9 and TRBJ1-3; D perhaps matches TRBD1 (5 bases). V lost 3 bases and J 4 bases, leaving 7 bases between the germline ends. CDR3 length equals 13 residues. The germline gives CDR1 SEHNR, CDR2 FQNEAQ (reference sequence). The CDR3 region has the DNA TGTGCCAGCAGCTTGGAGGGGGGAAACACCATATATTTT. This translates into CASSLEGGNTIYF.

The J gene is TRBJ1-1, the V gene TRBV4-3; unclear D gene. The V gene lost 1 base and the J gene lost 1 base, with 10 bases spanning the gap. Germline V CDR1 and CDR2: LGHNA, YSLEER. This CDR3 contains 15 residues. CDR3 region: CASSQALEGNTEAFF. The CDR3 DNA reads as TGCGCCAGCAGCCAAGCCCTGGAGGGGAACACTGAAGCTTTCTTT.

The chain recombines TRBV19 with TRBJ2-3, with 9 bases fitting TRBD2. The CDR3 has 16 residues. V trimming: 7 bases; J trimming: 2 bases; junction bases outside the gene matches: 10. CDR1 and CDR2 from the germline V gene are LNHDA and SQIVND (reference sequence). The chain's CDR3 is CASKITSGGFTDTQYF. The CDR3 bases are TGTGCCAGTAAAATCACCAGCGGGGGGTTCACAGATACGCAGTATTTT.

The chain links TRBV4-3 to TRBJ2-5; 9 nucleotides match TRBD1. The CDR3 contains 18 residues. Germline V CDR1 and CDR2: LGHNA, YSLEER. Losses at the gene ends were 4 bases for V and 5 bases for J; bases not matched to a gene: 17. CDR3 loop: CASSPLYDGQGKYETQYF. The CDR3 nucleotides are TGCGCCAGCAGCCCCCTCTATGACGGACAGGGGAAATATGAGACCCAGTACTTC.

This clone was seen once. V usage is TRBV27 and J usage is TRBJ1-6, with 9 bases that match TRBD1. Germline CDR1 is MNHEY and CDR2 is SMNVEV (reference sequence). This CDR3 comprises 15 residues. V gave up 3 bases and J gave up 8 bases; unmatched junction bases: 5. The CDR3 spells CASSFRDREDSPLHF. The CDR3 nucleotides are TGTGCCAGCAGTTTCAGGGACAGGGAAGATTCACCCCTCCACTTT.

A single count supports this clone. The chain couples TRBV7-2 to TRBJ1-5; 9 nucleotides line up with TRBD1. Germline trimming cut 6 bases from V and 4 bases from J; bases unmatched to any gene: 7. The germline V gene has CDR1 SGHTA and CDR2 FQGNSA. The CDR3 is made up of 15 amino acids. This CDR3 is CASSPGQGLNQPQHF. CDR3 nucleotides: TGTGCCAGCAGTCCGGGACAGGGTTTGAATCAGCCCCAGCATTTT. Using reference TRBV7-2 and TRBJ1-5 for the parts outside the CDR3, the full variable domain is GAGVSQSPSNKVTEKGKDVELRCDPISGHTALYWYRQSLGQGLEFLIYFQGNSAPDKSGLPSDRFSAERTGGSVSTLTIQRTQQEDSAVYLCASSPGQGLNQPQHFGDGTRLSIL.

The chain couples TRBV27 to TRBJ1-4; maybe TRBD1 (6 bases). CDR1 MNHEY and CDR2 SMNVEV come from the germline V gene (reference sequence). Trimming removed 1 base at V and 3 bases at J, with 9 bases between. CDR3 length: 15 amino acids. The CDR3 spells CASSLWAGANEKLFF. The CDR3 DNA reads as TGTGCCAGCAGTTTATGGGCAGGGGCTAATGAAAAACTGTTTTTT. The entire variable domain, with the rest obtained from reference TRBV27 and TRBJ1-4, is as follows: EAQVTQNPRYLITVTGKKLTVTCSQNMNHEYMSWYRQDPGLGLRQIYYSMNVEVTDKGDVPEGYKVSRKEKRNFPLILESPSPNQTSLYFCASSLWAGANEKLFFGSGTQLSVL.

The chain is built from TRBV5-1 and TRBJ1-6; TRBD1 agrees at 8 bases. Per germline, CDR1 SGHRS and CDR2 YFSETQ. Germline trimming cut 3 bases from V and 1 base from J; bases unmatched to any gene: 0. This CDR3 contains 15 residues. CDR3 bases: TGCGCCAGCAGCTACAGGGGGTCCTATAATTCACCCCTCCACTTT. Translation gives CASSYRGSYNSPLHF.

The CDR3 loop is CASSLSRDSAYEQYF. The DNA for the CDR3 is TGTGCCAGCAGTTTATCGCGGGACAGTGCCTACGAGCAGTACTTC. The chain joins TRBV27 to TRBJ2-7; D is perhaps TRBD1 (7 bases). Trimming cost V 0 bases and J 2 bases, with 11 bases left between them. The CDR3 loop spans 15 amino acids. CDR1 is MNHEY, CDR2 SMNVEV, per germline (reference sequence).

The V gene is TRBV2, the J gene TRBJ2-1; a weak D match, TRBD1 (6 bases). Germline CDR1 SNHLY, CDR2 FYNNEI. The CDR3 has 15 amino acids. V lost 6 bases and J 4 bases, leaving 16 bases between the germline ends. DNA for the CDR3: TGTGCCAGCAGATCCCGAGACAGGCTTTACAATGAGCAGTTCTTC. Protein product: CASRSRDRLYNEQFF.

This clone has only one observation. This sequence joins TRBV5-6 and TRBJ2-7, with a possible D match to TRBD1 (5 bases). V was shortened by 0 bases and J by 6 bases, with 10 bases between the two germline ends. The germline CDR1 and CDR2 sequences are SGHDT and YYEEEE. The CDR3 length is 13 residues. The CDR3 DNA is TGTGCCAGCAGCTTGGTCAGGGTATTCGAGCAGTACTTC. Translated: CASSLVRVFEQYF.

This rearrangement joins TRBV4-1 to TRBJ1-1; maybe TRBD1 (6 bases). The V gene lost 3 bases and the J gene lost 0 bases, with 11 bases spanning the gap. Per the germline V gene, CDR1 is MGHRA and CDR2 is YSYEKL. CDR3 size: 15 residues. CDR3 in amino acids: CASSQRQALNTEAFF. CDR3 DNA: TGCGCCAGCAGCCAGCGACAGGCCCTGAACACTGAAGCTTTCTTT.

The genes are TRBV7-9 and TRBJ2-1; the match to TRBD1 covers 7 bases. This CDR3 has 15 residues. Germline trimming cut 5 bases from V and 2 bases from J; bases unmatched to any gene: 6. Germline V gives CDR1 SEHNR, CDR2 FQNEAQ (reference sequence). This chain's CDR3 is CASSPRQGTYNEQFF. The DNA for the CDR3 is TGTGCCAGCAGCCCCCGACAGGGAACCTACAATGAGCAGTTCTTC.

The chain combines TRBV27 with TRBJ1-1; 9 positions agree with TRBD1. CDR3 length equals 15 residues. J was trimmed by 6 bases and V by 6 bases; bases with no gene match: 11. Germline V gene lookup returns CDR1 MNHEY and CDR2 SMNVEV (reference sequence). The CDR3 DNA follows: TGTGCCAGCAGACTAACTACAGGGGGCCTCGCTGAAGCTTTCTTT. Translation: CASRLTTGGLAEAFF.

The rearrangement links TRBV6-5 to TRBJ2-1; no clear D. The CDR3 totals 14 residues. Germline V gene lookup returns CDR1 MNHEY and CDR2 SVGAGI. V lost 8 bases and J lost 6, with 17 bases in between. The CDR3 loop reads CASQAQVISNEQFF. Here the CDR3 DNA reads TGTGCCAGCCAAGCCCAGGTGATTTCCAATGAGCAGTTCTTC.

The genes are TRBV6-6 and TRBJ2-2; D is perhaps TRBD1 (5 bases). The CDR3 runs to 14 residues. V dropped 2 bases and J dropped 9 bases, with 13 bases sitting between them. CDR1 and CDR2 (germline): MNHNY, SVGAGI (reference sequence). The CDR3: CASSYDSTSWELFF. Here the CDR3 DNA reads TGTGCCAGCAGTTACGACAGTACCAGTTGGGAGCTGTTTTTT.

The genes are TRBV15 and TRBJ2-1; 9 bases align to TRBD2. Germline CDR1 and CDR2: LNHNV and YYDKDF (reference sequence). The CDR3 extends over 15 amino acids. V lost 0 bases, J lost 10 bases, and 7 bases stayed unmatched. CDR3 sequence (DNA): TGTGCCACCAGCAGAGATAGCGGGGGACCCACAGAGCAGTTCTTC. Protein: CATSRDSGGPTEQFF.

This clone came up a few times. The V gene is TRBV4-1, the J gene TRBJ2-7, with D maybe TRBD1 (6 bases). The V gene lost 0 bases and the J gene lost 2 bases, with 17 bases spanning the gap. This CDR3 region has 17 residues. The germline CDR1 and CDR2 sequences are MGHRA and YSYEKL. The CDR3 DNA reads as TGCGCCAGCAGCCAAGATATGAGACAGGCGATACCCTACGAGCAGTACTTC. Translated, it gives CASSQDMRQAIPYEQYF.

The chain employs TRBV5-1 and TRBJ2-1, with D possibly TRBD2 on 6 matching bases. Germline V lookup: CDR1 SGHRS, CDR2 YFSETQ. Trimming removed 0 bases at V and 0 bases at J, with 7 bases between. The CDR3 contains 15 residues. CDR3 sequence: CASSLVGSSYNEQFF. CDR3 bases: TGCGCCAGCAGCTTGGTCGGGAGCTCCTACAATGAGCAGTTCTTC.

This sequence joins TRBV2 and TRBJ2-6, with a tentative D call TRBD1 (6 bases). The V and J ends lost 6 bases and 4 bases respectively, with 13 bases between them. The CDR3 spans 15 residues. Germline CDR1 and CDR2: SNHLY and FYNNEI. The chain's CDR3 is CASSGDRLGANVLTF. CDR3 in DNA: TGTGCCAGCAGCGGCGACAGGCTGGGGGCCAACGTCCTGACTTTC.

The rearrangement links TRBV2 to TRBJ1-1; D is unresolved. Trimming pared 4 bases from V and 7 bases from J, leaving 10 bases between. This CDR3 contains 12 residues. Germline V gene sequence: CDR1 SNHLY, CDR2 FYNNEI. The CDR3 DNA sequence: TGTGCCAGCAGTGTTGGGCCACGTGAAGCTTTCTTT. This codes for CASSVGPREAFF.

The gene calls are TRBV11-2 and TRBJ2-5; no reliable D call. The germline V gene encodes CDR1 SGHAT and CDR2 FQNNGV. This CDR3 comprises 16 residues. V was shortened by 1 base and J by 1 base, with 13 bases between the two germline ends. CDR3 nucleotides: TGTGCCAGCAGCTTAGTTTCCGGCAGGCGCCAAGAGACCCAGTACTTC. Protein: CASSLVSGRRQETQYF.

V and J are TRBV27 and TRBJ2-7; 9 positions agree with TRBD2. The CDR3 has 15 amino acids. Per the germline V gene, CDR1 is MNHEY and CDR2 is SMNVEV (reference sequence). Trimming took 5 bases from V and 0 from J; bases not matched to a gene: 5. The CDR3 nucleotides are TGTGCCAGCAGTCTTAGCGGGGGAGACTCCTACGAGCAGTACTTC. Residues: CASSLSGGDSYEQYF.

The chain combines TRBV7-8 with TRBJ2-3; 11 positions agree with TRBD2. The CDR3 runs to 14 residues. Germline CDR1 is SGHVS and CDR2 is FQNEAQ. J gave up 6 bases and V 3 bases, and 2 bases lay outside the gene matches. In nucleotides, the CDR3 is TGTGCCAGCAGCTTTAGCGGGGGGGCGGATACGCAGTATTTT. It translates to CASSFSGGADTQYF.

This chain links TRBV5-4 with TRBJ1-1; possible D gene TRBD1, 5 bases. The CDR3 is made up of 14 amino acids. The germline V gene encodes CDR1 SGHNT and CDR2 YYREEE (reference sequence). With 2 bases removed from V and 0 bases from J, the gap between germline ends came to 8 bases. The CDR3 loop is CASSFSGLNTEAFF. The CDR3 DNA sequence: TGTGCCAGCAGCTTCTCAGGGTTGAACACTGAAGCTTTCTTT.

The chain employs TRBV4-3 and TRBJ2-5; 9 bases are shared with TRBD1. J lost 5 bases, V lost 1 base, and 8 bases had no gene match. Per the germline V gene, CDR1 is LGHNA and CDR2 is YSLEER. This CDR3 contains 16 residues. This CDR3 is CASSQVHRGRWETQYF. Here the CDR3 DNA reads TGCGCCAGCAGCCAAGTCCACAGGGGGCGCTGGGAGACCCAGTACTTC.